Listed below are T cell receptor beta chains from one sample, sequenced in a study of T cell responses to AZD1222 COVID-19 vaccine. Sequencing used immunoSEQ multiplex PCR; TCRdb keeps in-frame clones, though not all of them. The sample shows more than 110,000 clones, 93% of them seen only once. The source material was peripheral blood, sampled on day 0 of AZD1222 vaccination. These receptor sequences come from an adult in good health. The CDR3 runs from the conserved cysteine through the conserved F or W. A D gene is named only where the DNA matches it firmly. Size is stated for part of the rows, as once, few or many counts, or as a class when the clone is expanded.

>NA|TRBJ1-1|NA|TRBV12-5
TGTGCTAGTGGTTTGGTACGGGACGGGGTCTATGAAGCTTTCTTT
CASGLVRDGVYEAFF
>NA|TRBJ2-1|TRBD2|TRBV24-1
TGTGCCACCAGTGATGGATTCGGCGGGAGGGCCCATGAGCAGTTCTTC
CATSDGFGGRAHEQFF
>NA|TRBJ1-1|NA|TRBV7-3
TGTGCCAGCAGCTCCAACTCAGGAGGAACTGAAGCTTTCTTT
CASSSNSGGTEAFF
>NA|TRBJ2-7|NA|TRBV27
TGTGCCAGCAGCTTGCGGCACTCCTACGAGCAGTACTTC
CASSLRHSYEQYF
>NA|TRBJ2-1|NA|TRBV14
TGTGCCAGCAGCCCTACCCAACAGACACGGTGGGATCGCAATGAGCAGTTCTTC
CASSPTQQTRWDRNEQFF
>NA|TRBJ2-1|TRBD2|TRBV29-1
TGCAGCCTCCGAAGTCGACTAGCGGGCTACAATGAGCAGTTCTTC
CSLRSRLAGYNEQFF
>NA|TRBJ1-1|NA|TRBV2
TGTGCCACCGGCGCTGAAGCTTTCTTT
CATGAEAFF
>NA|TRBJ1-1|TRBD1|TRBV28
TGTGCCAGCAGGAGGACAGGGATCGGTAGGGACACTGAAGCTTTCTTT
CASRRTGIGRDTEAFF
>once|TRBJ2-2|NA|TRBV2
TGTGCCAGCAGTGGGAGGGAGGTCACCGGGGAGCTGTTTTTT
CASSGREVTGELFF
>NA|TRBJ2-3|TRBD2|TRBV11-1
TGTGCCAGCAGCAGGACTAGCGGGAGGGTGGATACGCAGTATTTT
CASSRTSGRVDTQYF
>few|TRBJ1-1|TRBD1|TRBV5-4
TGTGCCAGCAGCTACCGGGACAGGGGGAACACTGAAGCTTTCTTT
CASSYRDRGNTEAFF
>NA|TRBJ1-6|TRBD1|TRBV27
TGTGCCAGCAGCCCGACAGGGAGCTCCTATAATTCACCCCTCCACTTT
CASSPTGSSYNSPLHF
>few|TRBJ2-1|NA|TRBV4-1
TGCGCCAGCAGCCAAATCCTCTCCTACAATGAGCAGTTCTTC
CASSQILSYNEQFF
>NA|TRBJ2-7|NA|TRBV5-1
TGCGCCAGCAGCTTGGAAAGGGACGAGCAGTACTTC
CASSLERDEQYF
>NA|TRBJ2-7|TRBD1|TRBV6-6
TGTGCCAGCAGTTACTCGGGACAGCGGTCCTACGAGCAGTACTTC
CASSYSGQRSYEQYF
>NA|TRBJ2-4|NA|TRBV21-1
TGTGCCAGCAGCTGCCTCGGACAGGGGACCAAAAACATTCAGTACTTC
CASSCLGQGTKNIQYF
>NA|TRBJ2-3|NA|TRBV29-1
TGCAGCGTGGGCCATTTCACAGATACGCAGTATTTT
CSVGHFTDTQYF
>NA|TRBJ1-2|NA|TRBV5-4
TGTGCCAGCAGCTCCCCGGGCCTTTCTTATGGCTACACCTTC
CASSSPGLSYGYTF
>NA|TRBJ2-5|TRBD2|TRBV9
TGTGCCAGCAGCGTAACTAGCGGGAGTGGAGAGACCCAGTACTTC
CASSVTSGSGETQYF
>NA|TRBJ1-2|NA|TRBV6-5
TGTGCCAGCAGTTACTCTCCCAGGGGCGGTGGCTACACCTTC
CASSYSPRGGGYTF
>NA|TRBJ2-1|TRBD2|TRBV6-1
TGTGCCAGCAGTGAAATGGGCCTAGCGGGATACAATGAGCAGTTCTTC
CASSEMGLAGYNEQFF
>once|TRBJ1-3|NA|TRBV11-2
TGTGCCAGCAGCAGCTCGGGGGCTGGAAACACCATATATTTT
CASSSSGAGNTIYF
>NA|TRBJ1-5|TRBD1|TRBV19
TGTGCCAGTAGTTCACAGGGGAGGGGGAATCAGCCCCAGCATTTT
CASSSQGRGNQPQHF